The T cell receptor (beta chain) described here comes from a study of blood T cell repertoires in COVID-19. Per the authors' pipeline: From reference gene primer amplification, estimates of nucleated cell counts were derived. The data were produced by immunoSEQ multiplex PCR, yet TCRdb's version contains in-frame clones alone and is incomplete. V and J calls and clone size are those listed in that table; D and trimming were worked out from the DNA. The sample includes hundreds of thousands of clones, over 85% of them seen just once. CDR1 MNHEY and CDR2 SVGAGI come from the germline V gene. Between the trimmed V and J ends, which lost 8 bases and 2 bases, there was a span of 12 bases. This CDR3 comprises 13 residues. The age range of participants was about 18 to 100 years, with residence in roughly 25 US areas.

Input material: PBMCs or T cells enriched from blood (not recorded which). The source is a woman aged 25 to 39 who had recovered from COVID-19. The chain joins TRBV6-5 to TRBJ1-2; no reliable D call. This chain's CDR3 is CASFPSQNYGYTF. CDR3 nucleotide sequence: TGTGCCAGCTTTCCTTCACAGAACTATGGCTACACCTTC.